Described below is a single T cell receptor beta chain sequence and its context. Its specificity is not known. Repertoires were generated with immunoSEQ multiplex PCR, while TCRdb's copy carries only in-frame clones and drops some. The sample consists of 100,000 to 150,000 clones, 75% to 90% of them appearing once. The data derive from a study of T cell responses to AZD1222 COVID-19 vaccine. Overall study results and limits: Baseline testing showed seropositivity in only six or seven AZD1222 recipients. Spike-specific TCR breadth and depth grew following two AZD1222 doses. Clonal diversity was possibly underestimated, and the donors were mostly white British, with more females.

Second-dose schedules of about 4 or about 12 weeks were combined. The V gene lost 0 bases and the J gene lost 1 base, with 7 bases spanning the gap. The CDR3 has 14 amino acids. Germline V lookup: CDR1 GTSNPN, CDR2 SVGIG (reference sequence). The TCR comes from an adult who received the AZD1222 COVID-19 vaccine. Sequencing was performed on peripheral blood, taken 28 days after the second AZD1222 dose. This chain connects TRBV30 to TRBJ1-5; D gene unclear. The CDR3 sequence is CAWSVGRSNQPQHF. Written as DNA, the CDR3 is TGTGCCTGGAGTGTGGGGAGAAGCAATCAGCCCCAGCATTTT.